This TCR beta chain was sequenced during a study of T cell responses to AZD1222 COVID-19 vaccine. Trimming took 5 bases from V and 3 from J, leaving 8 bases between them. CDR1 is LNHDA, CDR2 SQIVND, per germline (reference sequence). The CDR3 totals 13 residues. Produced via immunoSEQ multiplex PCR; TCRdb's table is partial and in-frame only. In the table there are more than 85,000 clones, 80% to 90% of which are singletons. Material: peripheral blood, obtained on day 0 of AZD1222 vaccination. The TCR was taken from an adult in good health. The rearrangement joins TRBV19 to TRBJ1-5; D is undetermined. CDR3 residues: CASSLRFNQPQHF. For the CDR3, the DNA is TGTGCCAGTAGTCTAAGGTTCAATCAGCCCCAGCATTTT.